This entry concerns a single T cell receptor beta chain. This entry belongs to a study of T cells expressing NK-cell markers. The CDR3 extends over 13 amino acids. Germline V gene lookup returns CDR1 SGHRS and CDR2 YFSETQ. Each CDR3 protein gets one entry in TCRdb, which reprocessed the 5' RACE reads and gives no DNA. This sample contains about 160,000 distinct CDR3 sequences. Sequencing was performed on blood T cells: a sorted CD56 or NKG2C T cell subset, CD4+ or CD8+ T cells, or bulk PBMC T cells (not recorded which). The clonotype originates from a woman aged 18-70 years in good health. The chain uses TRBV5-1 and TRBJ2-7; TCRdb's assignment of TRBD1 cannot be checked, as there is no DNA. This CDR3 is CASMLQGANEQYF.